A single sample gave rise to the 26 T cell receptor beta chains below, sequenced in a study of blood T cell repertoires in COVID-19. Clones were sequenced by immunoSEQ multiplex PCR, and TCRdb holds only the in-frame ones, with some missing. The top ten clones hold around 12% of a sample with 250,000 to 300,000 clones, 89% of them seen once. The sequenced sample consisted of peripheral blood. Receptor source: a woman aged 55-70 years with acute or convalescent COVID-19.

This CDR3 reads CASSPAATPSYNEQFF. DNA of the CDR3: TGTGCCAGCAGCCCCGCCGCTACCCCCTCCTACAATGAGCAGTTCTTC. This rearrangement joins TRBV7-2 to TRBJ2-1; D gene ambiguous. Germline V gene lookup returns CDR1 SGHTA and CDR2 FQGNSA. There are 16 residues in the CDR3. The V end was cut by 5 bases, the J end by 0 bases, with 14 bases between. Full variable domain (missing parts from reference TRBV7-2 and TRBJ2-1): GAGVSQSPSNKVTEKGKDVELRCDPISGHTALYWYRQSLGQGLEFLIYFQGNSAPDKSGLPSDRFSAERTGGSVSTLTIQRTQQEDSAVYLCASSPAATPSYNEQFFGPGTRLTVL.

J is TRBJ1-4 and V is TRBV11-2; D is uncertain. This CDR3 has 14 residues. V was trimmed by 5 bases and J by 4 bases, leaving 11 bases between them. Germline V lookup: CDR1 SGHAT, CDR2 FQNNGV. The CDR3 spells CASSLRHVNEKLFF. DNA of the CDR3: TGTGCCAGCAGCCTTCGACACGTTAATGAAAAACTGTTTTTT. The entire variable domain, with the rest obtained from reference TRBV11-2 and TRBJ1-4, is as follows: EAGVAQSPRYKIIEKRQSVAFWCNPISGHATLYWYQQILGQGPKLLIQFQNNGVVDDSQLPKDRFSAERLKGVDSTLKIQPAKLEDSAVYLCASSLRHVNEKLFFGSGTQLSVL.

The chain links TRBV11-3 to TRBJ1-5; D uncertain. V lost 5 bases and J lost 2, with 7 bases in between. In germline, CDR1 is SGHNT, CDR2 YENEEA. The CDR3 runs 13 residues. The CDR3 protein is CASSGQGNQPQHF. In DNA, the CDR3 is TGTGCCAGCAGCGGTCAGGGCAATCAGCCCCAGCATTTT.

This clone was counted a single time. V gene TRBV28 combines with J gene TRBJ1-1; TRBD1 agrees at 12 bases. The CDR3 has 14 residues. V gave up 5 bases and J gave up 11 bases; unmatched junction bases: 9. Germline V gives CDR1 MDHEN, CDR2 SYDVKM. The chain's CDR3 is CASSLPGQGARAFF. The CDR3 bases are TGTGCCAGCAGTCTACCGGGACAGGGGGCGCGTGCTTTCTTT. Based on the CDR3 plus reference TRBV28 and TRBJ1-1, the full variable domain is DVKVTQSSRYLVKRTGEKVFLECVQDMDHENMFWYRQDPGLGLRLIYFSYDVKMKEKGDIPEGYSVSREKKERFSLILESASTNQTSMYLCASSLPGQGARAFFGQGTRLTVV.

The rearrangement links TRBV3-1 (or the pseudogene TRBV3-2) to TRBJ1-1; D is uncertain. The CDR3 consists of 14 residues. Trimming took 5 bases from V and 1 from J, leaving 11 bases between them. CDR1 and CDR2 from the germline V gene are LGHDT and YNNKEL (reference sequence). CDR3 bases: TGTGCCAGCAGCGCCCCGCGAGGGAACACTGAAGCTTTCTTT. Encoded protein: CASSAPRGNTEAFF.

V gene TRBV5-6 combines with J gene TRBJ2-2, with 7 bases aligning to TRBD1. Germline assignment: CDR1 SGHDT and CDR2 YYEEEE. The CDR3 is made up of 15 amino acids. V gave up 2 bases and J gave up 0 bases; unmatched junction bases: 1. The chain's CDR3 is CASSFQGANTGELFF. As DNA, the CDR3 is TGTGCCAGCAGCTTTCAGGGGGCGAACACCGGGGAGCTGTTTTTT.

The chain is built from TRBV9 and TRBJ2-3, with D uncertain. This CDR3 region has 14 residues. Germline assignment: CDR1 SGDLS and CDR2 YYNGEE. The V gene lost 0 bases and the J gene lost 3 bases, with 8 bases spanning the gap. CDR3 bases: TGTGCCAGCAGCGTAGCGGCGGCGACAGATACGCAGTATTTT. This sequence encodes CASSVAAATDTQYF. Variable domain in full (rest from reference TRBV9 and TRBJ2-3): DSGVTQTPKHLITATGQRVTLRCSPRSGDLSVYWYQQSLDQGLQFLIQYYNGEERAKGNILERFSAQQFPDLHSELNLSSLELGDSALYFCASSVAAATDTQYFGPGTRLTVL.

The CDR3 region has the DNA TGCAGCGTTGCACAGACGTACCAAGAGACCCAGTACTTC. Protein product: CSVAQTYQETQYF. V usage is TRBV29-1 and J usage is TRBJ2-5, with D hard to call. V lost 4 bases and J lost 0, with 9 bases in between. The germline V gene encodes CDR1 SQVTM and CDR2 ANQGSEA. The CDR3 sequence is 13 residues long.

The gene calls are TRBV10-2 and TRBJ2-7, with D uncertain. Germline V gene lookup returns CDR1 WSHSY and CDR2 SAAADI. The V gene lost 5 bases and the J gene lost 2 bases, with 10 bases spanning the gap. This CDR3 has 13 residues. CDR3 bases: TGCGCCAGCAGTAGTACCCTACCCTACGAGCAGTACTTC. This gives the protein CASSSTLPYEQYF.

V gene TRBV29-1 combines with J gene TRBJ2-3; D perhaps matches TRBD1 (6 bases). Between the trimmed V and J ends, which lost 3 bases and 3 bases, there was a span of 16 bases. The CDR3 runs to 15 residues. CDR1 and CDR2 (germline): SQVTM, ANQGSEA. This CDR3 is CSVDDVGGATDTQYF. The DNA of the CDR3 is TGCAGCGTTGATGACGTAGGGGGTGCAACAGATACGCAGTATTTT.

Ten or more counts support this clone. V is TRBV6-2 or TRBV6-3 and J is TRBJ1-1; 8 bases are a match to TRBD1. Germline CDR1 is MNHEY and CDR2 is SVGEGT. The V and J ends lost 5 bases and 6 bases, in that order; junction bases with no gene match: 11. CDR3 size: 15 residues. CDR3 amino acids: CASSVVTGAASEAFF. CDR3 nucleotide sequence: TGTGCCAGCAGTGTCGTGACAGGGGCGGCCTCTGAAGCTTTCTTT.

This clone was recorded only once. This CDR3 reads CASSFSGQGGSPLHF. The CDR3 DNA reads as TGTGCCAGCAGTTTCTCGGGACAGGGAGGTTCACCCCTCCACTTT. V usage is TRBV27 and J usage is TRBJ1-6; 9 bases are shared with TRBD1. Germline-derived CDR1 and CDR2 are MNHEY and SMNVEV (reference sequence). Trimming took 3 bases from V and 9 from J; bases not matched to a gene: 6. The CDR3 consists of 15 residues.

This clone has just one count. The chain recombines TRBV18 with TRBJ2-3; tentatively, D is TRBD2 (6 bases). V shed 3 bases and J shed 1 base, with 14 bases lying between them. CDR1 KGHSH and CDR2 LQKENI come from the germline V gene. This CDR3 contains 16 residues. The CDR3 coding sequence is TGTGCCAGCTCACCTCCGAGGCGGGATGGCACAGATACGCAGTATTTT. Protein sequence: CASSPPRRDGTDTQYF.

This sequence joins TRBV19 and TRBJ2-3; TRBD2 is a possible D gene (6 bases). The CDR3 extends over 14 amino acids. Per the germline V gene, CDR1 is LNHDA and CDR2 is SQIVND (reference sequence). Trimming took off 6 bases at V and 2 bases at J, with 12 bases between the two ends. CDR3 protein: CASSREFFTDTQYF. The CDR3 nucleotides are TGTGCCAGTAGCCGGGAGTTCTTCACAGATACGCAGTATTTT.

The V call is TRBV7-2, the J call TRBJ1-1; D not resolved. Trimming took 6 bases from V and 8 from J, leaving 10 bases between them. CDR3 length: 11 amino acids. Germline CDR1 is SGHTA and CDR2 is FQGNSA. CDR3 loop: CASSAAVEAFF. The CDR3 region has the DNA TGTGCCAGCAGTGCCGCGGTCGAAGCTTTCTTT.

This clone was detected once. The rearrangement links TRBV2 to TRBJ2-5; D remains ambiguous. The V and J ends lost 0 bases and 1 base respectively, with 9 bases between them. The germline CDR1 and CDR2 sequences are SNHLY and FYNNEI. CDR3 length: 15 residues. The CDR3 bases are TGTGCCAGCAGTGAAGCTGGCAGTCGCCAAGAGACCCAGTACTTC. Translated, it gives CASSEAGSRQETQYF.

V and J are TRBV12-3 or TRBV12-4 and TRBJ2-3; D remains ambiguous. V lost 6 bases, J lost 4 bases, and 11 bases lay in between. The CDR3 is 13 residues long. The DNA of the CDR3 is TGTGCCAGCAGGGGTTCGACACCAGATACGCAGTATTTT. Encoded protein: CASRGSTPDTQYF.

To note about this clone: Other DNA sequences in the sample encode the same CDR3. The chain has TRBV6-5 and TRBJ1-3, with 7 bases fitting TRBD1. This CDR3 spans 13 amino acids. V shed 6 bases and J 2 bases; nucleotides not matched to a gene: 1. Per germline, CDR1 MNHEY and CDR2 SVGAGI. CDR3 protein: CASRTGAGNTIYF. In DNA, the CDR3 is TGTGCCAGCAGAACAGGGGCTGGAAACACCATATATTTT.

V is TRBV6-5 and J is TRBJ2-3; 9 bases fit TRBD2. Germline V gene data show CDR1 as MNHEY and CDR2 as SVGAGI. The ends lost 4 bases at V and 4 bases at J; junction bases unmatched: 9. The CDR3 loop spans 16 amino acids. CDR3 amino acids: CASSSTLAGTADTQYF. CDR3 nucleotides: TGTGCCAGCAGTTCCACCCTAGCGGGAACCGCAGATACGCAGTATTTT.

The chain has TRBV19 and TRBJ2-5; weak D call: TRBD1 (5 bases). The CDR3 has 15 amino acids. CDR1 and CDR2 from the germline V gene are LNHDA and SQIVND (reference sequence). Trimming left V 5 bases short and J 1 base short, with 14 bases between. This CDR3 is CASSVGGALQETQYF. The CDR3 coding sequence is TGTGCCAGTAGTGTGGGTGGGGCCCTCCAAGAGACCCAGTACTTC.

J is TRBJ1-4 and V is TRBV4-3; the match to TRBD1 covers 7 bases. V shed 5 bases and J 2 bases; nucleotides not matched to a gene: 11. This CDR3 region has 17 residues. The germline gives CDR1 LGHNA, CDR2 YSLEER. CDR3 DNA: TGCGCCAGCAGCTTCGGGACAGCCTTTGGTACTAATGAAAAACTGTTTTTT. Translated, it gives CASSFGTAFGTNEKLFF.

This sequence joins TRBV21-1 and TRBJ2-1; the listed D gene, TRBD1, was not tested against the DNA. TRBV21-1 is a recognized pseudogene. The CDR3 runs 17 residues. The CDR3 bases are TGTGCCAGCAGCAAAGACCCCAGGGAATGTCCCGTTAAGAAGCAGTTCTTC. It yields the protein CASSKDPRECPVKKQFF.

The rearrangement links TRBV28 to TRBJ2-7, with a tentative D call TRBD1 (7 bases). Trimming pared 6 bases from V and 7 bases from J, leaving 16 bases between. The CDR3 contains 13 residues. Germline V gene lookup returns CDR1 MDHEN and CDR2 SYDVKM. CDR3 sequence (DNA): TGTGCCAGCAGGGGGGGACAGAGGGTAGAGCAGTACTTC. Residues: CASRGGQRVEQYF. The full variable domain, in which reference TRBV28 and TRBJ2-7 provide the parts outside the CDR3, is DVKVTQSSRYLVKRTGEKVFLECVQDMDHENMFWYRQDPGLGLRLIYFSYDVKMKEKGDIPEGYSVSREKKERFSLILESASTNQTSMYLCASRGGQRVEQYFGPGTRLTVT.

This chain uses TRBV9 with TRBJ2-1, with D maybe TRBD2 (6 bases). The CDR3 contains 16 residues. Germline V gives CDR1 SGDLS, CDR2 YYNGEE. Trimming shortened V by 3 bases and J by 8 bases, and 21 bases separated the two germline ends. This chain's CDR3 is CASSGSSAGRLDEQFF. DNA for the CDR3: TGTGCCAGCAGCGGTTCCTCCGCGGGACGGTTGGATGAGCAGTTCTTC.

The chain joins TRBV28 to TRBJ2-1; TRBD2 agrees at 7 bases. From germline, CDR1 is MDHEN and CDR2 SYDVKM. The CDR3 extends over 15 amino acids. With 3 bases clipped from V and 5 bases from J, the junction kept 7 bases outside the gene matches. CDR3 in amino acids: CASSLGLAVNNEQFF. In nucleotides, the CDR3 is TGTGCCAGCAGTTTGGGGCTAGCGGTTAACAATGAGCAGTTCTTC.

This chain joins TRBV28 and TRBJ2-1; tentatively, D is TRBD2 (6 bases). This CDR3 spans 15 amino acids. Per germline, CDR1 MDHEN and CDR2 SYDVKM. V was shortened by 1 base and J by 3 bases, with 10 bases between the two germline ends. CDR3 nucleotides: TGTGCCAGCAGTTTATCAGGGAGGAACTACAATGAGCAGTTCTTC. As protein: CASSLSGRNYNEQFF. Variable domain in full (rest from reference TRBV28 and TRBJ2-1): DVKVTQSSRYLVKRTGEKVFLECVQDMDHENMFWYRQDPGLGLRLIYFSYDVKMKEKGDIPEGYSVSREKKERFSLILESASTNQTSMYLCASSLSGRNYNEQFFGPGTRLTVL.